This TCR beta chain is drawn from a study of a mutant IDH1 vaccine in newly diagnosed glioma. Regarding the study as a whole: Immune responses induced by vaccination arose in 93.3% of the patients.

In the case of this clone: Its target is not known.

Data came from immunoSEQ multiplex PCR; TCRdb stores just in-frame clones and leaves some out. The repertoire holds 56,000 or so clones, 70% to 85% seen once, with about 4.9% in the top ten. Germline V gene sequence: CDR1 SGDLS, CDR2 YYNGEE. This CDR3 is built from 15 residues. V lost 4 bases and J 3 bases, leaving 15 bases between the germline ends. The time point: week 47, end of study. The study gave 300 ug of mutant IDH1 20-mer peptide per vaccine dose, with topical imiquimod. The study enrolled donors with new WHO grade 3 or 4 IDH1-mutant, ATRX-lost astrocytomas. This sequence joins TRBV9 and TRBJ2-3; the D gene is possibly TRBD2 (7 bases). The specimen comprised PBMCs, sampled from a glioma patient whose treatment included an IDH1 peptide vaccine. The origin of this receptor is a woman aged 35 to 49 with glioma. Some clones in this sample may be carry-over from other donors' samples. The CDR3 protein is CASSPWRGLTDTQYF. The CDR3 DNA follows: TGTGCCAGCAGCCCCTGGCGGGGGCTTACAGATACGCAGTATTTT. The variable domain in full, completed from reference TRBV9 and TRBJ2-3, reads DSGVTQTPKHLITATGQRVTLRCSPRSGDLSVYWYQQSLDQGLQFLIQYYNGEERAKGNILERFSAQQFPDLHSELNLSSLELGDSALYFCASSPWRGLTDTQYFGPGTRLTVL.